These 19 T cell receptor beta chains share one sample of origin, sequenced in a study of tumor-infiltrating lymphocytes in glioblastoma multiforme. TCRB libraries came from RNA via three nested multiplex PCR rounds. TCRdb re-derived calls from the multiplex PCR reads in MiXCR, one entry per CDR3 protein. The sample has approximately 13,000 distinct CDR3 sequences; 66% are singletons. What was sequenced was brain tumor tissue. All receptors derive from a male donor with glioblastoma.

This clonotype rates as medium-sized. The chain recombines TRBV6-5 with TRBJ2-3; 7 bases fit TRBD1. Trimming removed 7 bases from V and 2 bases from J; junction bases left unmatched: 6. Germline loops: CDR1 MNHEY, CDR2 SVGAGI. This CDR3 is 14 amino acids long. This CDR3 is CASNRDSNTDTQYF. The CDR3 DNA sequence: TGTGCCAGCAATCGGGACAGTAACACAGATACGCAGTATTTT.

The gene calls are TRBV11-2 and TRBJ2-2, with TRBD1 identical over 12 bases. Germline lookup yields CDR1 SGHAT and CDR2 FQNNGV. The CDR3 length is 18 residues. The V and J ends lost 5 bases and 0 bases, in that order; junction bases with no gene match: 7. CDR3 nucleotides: TGTGCCAGCAGCCGGGACAGGGGGCGCCCGACGAACACCGGGGAGCTGTTTTTT. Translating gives CASSRDRGRPTNTGELFF.

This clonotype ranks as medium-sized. The CDR3 spells CASSGGPGRQETQYF. The CDR3 coding sequence is TGTGCCAGCAGCGGGGGACCCGGACGCCAAGAGACCCAGTACTTC. This chain links TRBV5-8 with TRBJ2-5, with D possibly being TRBD1 or TRBD2 (5 bases each). CDR3 size: 15 residues. V was trimmed by 4 bases and J by 1 base, leaving 14 bases between them. In germline, CDR1 is SGHTS, CDR2 YDEGEE.

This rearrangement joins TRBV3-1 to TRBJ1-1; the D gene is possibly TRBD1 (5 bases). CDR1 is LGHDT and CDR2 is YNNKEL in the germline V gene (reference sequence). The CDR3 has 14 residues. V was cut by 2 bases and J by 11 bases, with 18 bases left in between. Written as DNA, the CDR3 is TGTGCCAGCAGCCAATGGACGACAGCGCGGCCCGCTTTCTTT. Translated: CASSQWTTARPAFF.

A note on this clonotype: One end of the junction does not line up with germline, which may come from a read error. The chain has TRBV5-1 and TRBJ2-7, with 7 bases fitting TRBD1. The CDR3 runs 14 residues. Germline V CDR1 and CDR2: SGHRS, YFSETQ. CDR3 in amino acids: CASRFTGDPYEQHF. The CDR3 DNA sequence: TGCGCCAGCAGATTCACAGGGGACCCCTACGAGCAGCACTTC.

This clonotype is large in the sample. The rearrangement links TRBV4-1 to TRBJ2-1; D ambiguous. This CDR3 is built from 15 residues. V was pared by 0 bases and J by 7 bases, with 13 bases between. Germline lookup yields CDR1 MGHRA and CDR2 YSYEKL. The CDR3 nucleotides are TGCGCCAGCAGCCAAGAAGAAAAGCCCTTTAATGAGCAGTTCTTC. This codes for CASSQEEKPFNEQFF.

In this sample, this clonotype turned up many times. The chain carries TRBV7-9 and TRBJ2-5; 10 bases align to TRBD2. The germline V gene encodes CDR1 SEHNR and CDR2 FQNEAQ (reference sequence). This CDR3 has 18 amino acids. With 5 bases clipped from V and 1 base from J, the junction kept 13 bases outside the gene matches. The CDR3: CASSPAASSGRSQETQYF. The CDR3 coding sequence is TGTGCCAGCAGCCCAGCCGCCTCTAGCGGGAGATCCCAAGAGACCCAGTACTTC. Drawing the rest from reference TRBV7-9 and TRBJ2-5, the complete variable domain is DTGVSQNPRHKITKRGQNVTFRCDPISEHNRLYWYRQTLGQGPEFLTYFQNEAQLEKSRLLSDRFSAERPKGSFSTLEIQRTEQGDSAMYLCASSPAASSGRSQETQYFGPGTRLLVL.

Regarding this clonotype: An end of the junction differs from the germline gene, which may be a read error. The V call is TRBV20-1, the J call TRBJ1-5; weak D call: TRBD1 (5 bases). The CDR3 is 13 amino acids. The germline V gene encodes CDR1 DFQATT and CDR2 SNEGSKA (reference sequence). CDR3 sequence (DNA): TGCAATGCTAGAGGGGCAAAAAATCAGCCCCAGCATTTT. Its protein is CNARGAKNQPQHF.

CDR3 sequence: CAIGESGQEQYF. The CDR3 nucleotides are TGTGCCATTGGTGAATCGGGACAGGAGCAGTACTTC. The chain employs TRBV10-3 and TRBJ2-7; 7 bases fit TRBD1. V lost 9 bases and J lost 7; bases outside the gene matches: 9. This CDR3 has 12 amino acids. The germline V gene encodes CDR1 ENHRY and CDR2 SYGVKD.

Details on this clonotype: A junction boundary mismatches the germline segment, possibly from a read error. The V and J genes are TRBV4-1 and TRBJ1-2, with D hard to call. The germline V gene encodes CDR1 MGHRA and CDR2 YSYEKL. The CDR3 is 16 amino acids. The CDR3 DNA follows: TGCGTCAGCAGCCAGGATAGGTACAGATCTAACTATGGCTACGCCTTC. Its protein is CVSSQDRYRSNYGYAF.

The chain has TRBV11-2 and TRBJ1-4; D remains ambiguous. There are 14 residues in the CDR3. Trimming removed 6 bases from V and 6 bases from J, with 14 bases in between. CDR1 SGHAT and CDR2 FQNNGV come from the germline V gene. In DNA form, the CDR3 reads TGTGCCAGCAGTCTCATTACTTCTCATGAAAAACTGTTTTTT. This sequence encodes CASSLITSHEKLFF.

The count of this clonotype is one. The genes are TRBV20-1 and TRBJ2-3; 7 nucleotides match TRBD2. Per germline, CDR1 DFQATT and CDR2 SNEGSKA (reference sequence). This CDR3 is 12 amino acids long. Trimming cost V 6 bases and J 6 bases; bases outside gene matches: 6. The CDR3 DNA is TGCAGTGCGGGGGGGTTTAAGGATACGCAGTATTTT. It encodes CSAGGFKDTQYF.

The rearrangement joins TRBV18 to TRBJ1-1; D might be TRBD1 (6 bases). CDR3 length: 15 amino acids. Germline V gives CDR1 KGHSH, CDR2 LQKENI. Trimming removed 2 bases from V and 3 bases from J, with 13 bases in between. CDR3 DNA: TGTGCCAGCTCACCAACCTTCAAGGGGGACACTGAAGCTTTCTTT. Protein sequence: CASSPTFKGDTEAFF.

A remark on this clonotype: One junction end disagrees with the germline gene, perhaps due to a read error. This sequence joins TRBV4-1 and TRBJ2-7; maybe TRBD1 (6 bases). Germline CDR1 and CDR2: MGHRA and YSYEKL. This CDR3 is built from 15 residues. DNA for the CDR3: TGCTCCAGCAGCCGAGGGACACAACCCGACTACGGGCAGTACTTC. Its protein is CSSSRGTQPDYGQYF.

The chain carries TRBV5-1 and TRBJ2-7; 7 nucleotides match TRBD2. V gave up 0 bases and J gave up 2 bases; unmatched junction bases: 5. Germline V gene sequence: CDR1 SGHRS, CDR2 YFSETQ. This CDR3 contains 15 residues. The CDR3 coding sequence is TGCGCCAGCAGCTTGGACGGTAGCGGGCCCTACGAGCAGTACGTC. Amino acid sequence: CASSLDGSGPYEQYV.

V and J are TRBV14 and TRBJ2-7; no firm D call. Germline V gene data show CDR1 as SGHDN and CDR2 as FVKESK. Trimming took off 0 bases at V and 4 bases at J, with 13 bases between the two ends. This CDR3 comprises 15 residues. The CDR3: CASSQEGGTFYEQYF. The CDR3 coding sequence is TGTGCCAGCAGCCAAGAAGGTGGCACCTTTTACGAGCAGTACTTC.

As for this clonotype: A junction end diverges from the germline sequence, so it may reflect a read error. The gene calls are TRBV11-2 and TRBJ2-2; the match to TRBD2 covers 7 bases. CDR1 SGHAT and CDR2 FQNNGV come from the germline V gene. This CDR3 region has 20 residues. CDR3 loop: CASIPSFGQGLAANTEELFF. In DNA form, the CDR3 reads TGTGCCAGCATCCCCTCATTCGGCCAAGGGCTAGCGGCAAACACCGAGGAGCTGTTTTTT. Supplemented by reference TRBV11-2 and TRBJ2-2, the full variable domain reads EAGVAQSPRYKIIEKRQSVAFWCNPISGHATLYWYQQILGQGPKLLIQFQNNGVVDDSQLPKDRFSAERLKGVDSTLKIQPAKLEDSAVYLCASIPSFGQGLAANTEELFFGEGSRLTVL.

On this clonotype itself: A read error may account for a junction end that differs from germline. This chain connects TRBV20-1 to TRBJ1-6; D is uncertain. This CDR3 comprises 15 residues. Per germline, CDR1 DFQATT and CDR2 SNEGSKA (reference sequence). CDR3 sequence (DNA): TGTAGTGCTAGATGGCGGGGTTCCGAGAATTCACCCCTCCACTTT. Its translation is CSARWRGSENSPLHF.

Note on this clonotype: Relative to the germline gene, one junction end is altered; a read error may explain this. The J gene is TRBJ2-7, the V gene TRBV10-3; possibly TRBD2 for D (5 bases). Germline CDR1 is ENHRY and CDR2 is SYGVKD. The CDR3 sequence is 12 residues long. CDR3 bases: TGTGCCATCGGTGAGTCCGGACTGGAGCAGTACTTC. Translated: CAIGESGLEQYF.